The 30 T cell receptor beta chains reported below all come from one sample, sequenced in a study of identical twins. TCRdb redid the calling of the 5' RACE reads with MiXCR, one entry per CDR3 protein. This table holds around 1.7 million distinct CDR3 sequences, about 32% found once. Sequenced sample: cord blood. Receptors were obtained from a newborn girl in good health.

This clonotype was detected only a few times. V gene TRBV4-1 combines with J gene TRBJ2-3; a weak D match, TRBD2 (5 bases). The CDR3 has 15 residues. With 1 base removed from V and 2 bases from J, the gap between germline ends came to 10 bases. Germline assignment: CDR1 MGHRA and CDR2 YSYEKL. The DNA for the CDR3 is TGCGCCAGCAGCCAAGGGGCGAGGGACACAGATACGCAGTATTTT. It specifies CASSQGARDTDTQYF.

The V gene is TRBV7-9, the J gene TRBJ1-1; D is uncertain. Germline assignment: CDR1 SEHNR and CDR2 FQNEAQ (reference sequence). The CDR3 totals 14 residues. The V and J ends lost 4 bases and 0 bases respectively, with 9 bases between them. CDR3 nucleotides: TGTGCCAGCAGCTGGGTAGGGATGAACACTGAAGCTTTCTTT. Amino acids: CASSWVGMNTEAFF.

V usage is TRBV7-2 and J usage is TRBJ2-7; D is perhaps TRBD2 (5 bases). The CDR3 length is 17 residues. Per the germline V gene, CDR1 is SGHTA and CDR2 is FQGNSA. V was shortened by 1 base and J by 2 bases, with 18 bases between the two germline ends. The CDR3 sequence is CASSLVPFSGSAYEQYF. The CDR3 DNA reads TGTGCCAGCAGCTTAGTCCCGTTTTCGGGTAGCGCCTACGAGCAGTACTTC.

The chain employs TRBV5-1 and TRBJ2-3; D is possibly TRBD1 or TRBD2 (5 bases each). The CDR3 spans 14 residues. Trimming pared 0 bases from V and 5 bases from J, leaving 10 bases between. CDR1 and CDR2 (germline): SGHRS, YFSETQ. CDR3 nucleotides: TGCGCCAGCAGCTTGGGGGGGATTGAAGATACGCAGTATTTT. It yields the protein CASSLGGIEDTQYF.

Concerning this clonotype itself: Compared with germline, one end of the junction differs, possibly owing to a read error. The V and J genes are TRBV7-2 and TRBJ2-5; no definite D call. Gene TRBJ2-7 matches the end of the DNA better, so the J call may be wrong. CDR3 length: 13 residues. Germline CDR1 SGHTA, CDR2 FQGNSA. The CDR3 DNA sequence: TGTGCCGGCAGCTTAGTCACAGCTTACGAGCAGTACTTC. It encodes CAGSLVTAYEQYF.

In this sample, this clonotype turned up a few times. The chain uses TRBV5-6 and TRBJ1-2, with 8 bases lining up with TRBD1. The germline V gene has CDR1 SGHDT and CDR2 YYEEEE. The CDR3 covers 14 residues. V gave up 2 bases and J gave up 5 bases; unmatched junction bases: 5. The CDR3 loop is CASSFSQGAYGYTF. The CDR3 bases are TGTGCCAGCAGCTTTTCTCAGGGGGCTTATGGCTACACCTTC.

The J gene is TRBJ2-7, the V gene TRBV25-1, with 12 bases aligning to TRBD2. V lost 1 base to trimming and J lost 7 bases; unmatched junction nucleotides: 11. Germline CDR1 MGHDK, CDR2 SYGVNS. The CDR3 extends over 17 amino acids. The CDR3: CASSESSGGAYENEQYF. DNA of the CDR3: TGTGCCAGCAGTGAATCTAGCGGGGGGGCTTATGAGAATGAGCAGTACTTC.

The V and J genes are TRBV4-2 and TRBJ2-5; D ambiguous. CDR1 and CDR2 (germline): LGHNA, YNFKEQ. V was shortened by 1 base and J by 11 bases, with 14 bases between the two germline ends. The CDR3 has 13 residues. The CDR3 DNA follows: TGTGCCAGCAGCCAAGCGTCGGCCAATGAGCAGTACTTC. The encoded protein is CASSQASANEQYF.

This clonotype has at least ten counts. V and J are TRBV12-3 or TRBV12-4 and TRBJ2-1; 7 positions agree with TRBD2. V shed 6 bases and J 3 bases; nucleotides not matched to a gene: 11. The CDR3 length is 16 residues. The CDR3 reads CASRRAGGSLYNEQFF. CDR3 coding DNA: TGTGCCAGCAGACGCGCTGGCGGGAGTCTCTACAATGAGCAGTTCTTC.

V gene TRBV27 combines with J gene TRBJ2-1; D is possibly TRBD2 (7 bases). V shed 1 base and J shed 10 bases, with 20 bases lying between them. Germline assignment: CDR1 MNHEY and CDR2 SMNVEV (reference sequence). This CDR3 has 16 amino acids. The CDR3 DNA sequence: TGTGCCAGCAGTTTATGGCAGGGGAGGGGCCCCTACGAGCAGTTCTTC. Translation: CASSLWQGRGPYEQFF.

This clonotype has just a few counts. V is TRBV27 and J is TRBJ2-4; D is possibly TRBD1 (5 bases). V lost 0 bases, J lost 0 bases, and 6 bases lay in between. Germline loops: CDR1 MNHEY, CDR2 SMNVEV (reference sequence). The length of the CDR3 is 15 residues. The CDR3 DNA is TGTGCCAGCAGTTTATCGCAGGGAGCCAAAAACATTCAGTACTTC. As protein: CASSLSQGAKNIQYF.

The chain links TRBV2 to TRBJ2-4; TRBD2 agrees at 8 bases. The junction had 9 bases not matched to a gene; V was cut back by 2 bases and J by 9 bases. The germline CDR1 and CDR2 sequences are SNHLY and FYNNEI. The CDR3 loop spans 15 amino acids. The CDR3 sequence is CASSEPGGPSGIQYF. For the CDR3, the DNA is TGTGCCAGCAGTGAACCGGGAGGGCCGAGCGGCATTCAGTACTTC. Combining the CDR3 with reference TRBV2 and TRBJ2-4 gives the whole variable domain EPEVTQTPSHQVTQMGQEVILRCVPISNHLYFYWYRQILGQKVEFLVSFYNNEISEKSEIFDDQFSVERPDGSNFTLKIRSTKLEDSAMYFCASSEPGGPSGIQYFGAGTRLSVL.

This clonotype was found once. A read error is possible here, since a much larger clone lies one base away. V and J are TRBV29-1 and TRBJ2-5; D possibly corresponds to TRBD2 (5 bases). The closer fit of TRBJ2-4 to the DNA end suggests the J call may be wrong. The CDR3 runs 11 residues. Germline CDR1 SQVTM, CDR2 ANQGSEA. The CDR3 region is CSAEGGSIQYF. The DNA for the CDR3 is TGCAGCGCTGAAGGAGGTAGCATTCAGTACTTC.

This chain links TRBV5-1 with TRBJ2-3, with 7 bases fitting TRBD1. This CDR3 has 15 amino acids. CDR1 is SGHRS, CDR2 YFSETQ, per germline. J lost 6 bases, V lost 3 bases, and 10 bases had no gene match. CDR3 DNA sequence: TGCGCCAGCAGCTACGACAGGGCGCGCGCCGATACGCAGTATTTT. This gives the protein CASSYDRARADTQYF. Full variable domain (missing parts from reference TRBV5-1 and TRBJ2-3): KAGVTQTPRYLIKTRGQQVTLSCSPISGHRSVSWYQQTPGQGLQFLFEYFSETQRNKGNFPGRFSGRQFSNSRSEMNVSTLELGDSALYLCASSYDRARADTQYFGPGTRLTVL.

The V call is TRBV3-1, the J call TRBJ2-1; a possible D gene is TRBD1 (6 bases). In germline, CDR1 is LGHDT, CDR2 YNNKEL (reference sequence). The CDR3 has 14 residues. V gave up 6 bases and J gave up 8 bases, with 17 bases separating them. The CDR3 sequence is CASRQLQGQDEQFF. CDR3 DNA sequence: TGTGCCAGCAGACAATTACAGGGCCAGGATGAGCAGTTCTTC.

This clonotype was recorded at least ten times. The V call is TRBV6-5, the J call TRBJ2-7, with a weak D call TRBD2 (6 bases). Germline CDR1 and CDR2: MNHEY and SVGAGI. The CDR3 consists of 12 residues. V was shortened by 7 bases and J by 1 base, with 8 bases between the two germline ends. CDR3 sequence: CASMTSSYEQYF. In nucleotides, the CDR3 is TGTGCCAGCATGACTAGTTCCTACGAGCAGTACTTC.

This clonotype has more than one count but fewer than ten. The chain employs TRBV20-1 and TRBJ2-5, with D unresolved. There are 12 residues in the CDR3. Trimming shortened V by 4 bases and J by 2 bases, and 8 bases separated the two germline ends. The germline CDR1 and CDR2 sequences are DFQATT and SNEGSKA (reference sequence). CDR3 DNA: TGCAGTGCTACCGACGTTCAAGAGACCCAGTACTTC. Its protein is CSATDVQETQYF.

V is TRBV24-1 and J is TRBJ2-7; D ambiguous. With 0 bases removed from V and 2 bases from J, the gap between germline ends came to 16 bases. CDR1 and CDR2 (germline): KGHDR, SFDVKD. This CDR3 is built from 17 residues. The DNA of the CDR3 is TGTGCCACCAGTGATTTGCACTCCGACCGCCTAACCTACGAGCAGTACTTC. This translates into CATSDLHSDRLTYEQYF.

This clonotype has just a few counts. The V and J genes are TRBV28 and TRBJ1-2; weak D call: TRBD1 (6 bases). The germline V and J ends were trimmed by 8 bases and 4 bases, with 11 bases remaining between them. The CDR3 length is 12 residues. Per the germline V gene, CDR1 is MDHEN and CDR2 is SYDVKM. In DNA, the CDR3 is TGTGCCAGCTTCCGACAGGCCTATGGCTACACCTTC. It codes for CASFRQAYGYTF.

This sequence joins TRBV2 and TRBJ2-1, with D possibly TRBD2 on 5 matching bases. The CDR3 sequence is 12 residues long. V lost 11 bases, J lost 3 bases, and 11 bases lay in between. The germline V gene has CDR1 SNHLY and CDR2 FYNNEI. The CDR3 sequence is CAGKADYNEQFF. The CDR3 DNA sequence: TGTGCCGGAAAAGCGGACTACAATGAGCAGTTCTTC. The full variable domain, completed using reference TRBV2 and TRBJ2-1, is EPEVTQTPSHQVTQMGQEVILRCVPISNHLYFYWYRQILGQKVEFLVSFYNNEISEKSEIFDDQFSVERPDGSNFTLKIRSTKLEDSAMYFCAGKADYNEQFFGPGTRLTVL.

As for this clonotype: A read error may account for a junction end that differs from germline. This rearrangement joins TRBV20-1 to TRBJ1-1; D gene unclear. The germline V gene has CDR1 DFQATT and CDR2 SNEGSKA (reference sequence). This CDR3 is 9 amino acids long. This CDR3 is CNQNTEAFF. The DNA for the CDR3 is TGTAACCAGAACACTGAAGCTTTCTTT.

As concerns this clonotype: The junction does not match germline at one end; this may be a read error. The CDR3 loop reads CASSLAGDEQSF. CDR3 nucleotide sequence: TGTGCCAGCAGCTTAGCGGGGGACGAGCAGTCCTTC. V and J are TRBV7-2 and TRBJ2-7; D possibly uses TRBD1 or TRBD2 (5 bases each). Germline-derived CDR1 and CDR2 are SGHTA and FQGNSA. This CDR3 contains 12 residues.

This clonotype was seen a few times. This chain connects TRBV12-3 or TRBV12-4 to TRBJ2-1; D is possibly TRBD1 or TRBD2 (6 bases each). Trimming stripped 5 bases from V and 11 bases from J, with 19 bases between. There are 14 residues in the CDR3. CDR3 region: CASSPQVGGDKQFF. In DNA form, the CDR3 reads TGTGCCAGCAGTCCCCAGGTGGGCGGGGACAAGCAGTTCTTC.

The CDR3 loop is CASTPGRRDEQFF. The CDR3 DNA is TGTGCCAGCACCCCGGGACGGAGGGATGAGCAGTTCTTC. This rearrangement joins TRBV9 to TRBJ2-1, with TRBD2 as a possible D gene (6 bases). Per the germline V gene, CDR1 is SGDLS and CDR2 is YYNGEE. The CDR3 extends over 13 amino acids. V gave up 6 bases and J gave up 8 bases, with 15 bases separating them.

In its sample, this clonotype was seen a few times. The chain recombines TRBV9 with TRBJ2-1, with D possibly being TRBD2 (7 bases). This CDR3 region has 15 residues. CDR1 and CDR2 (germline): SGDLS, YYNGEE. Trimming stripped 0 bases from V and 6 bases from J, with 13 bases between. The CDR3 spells CASSVARGPGNEQFF. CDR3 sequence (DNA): TGTGCCAGCAGCGTAGCGCGGGGGCCGGGCAATGAGCAGTTCTTC.

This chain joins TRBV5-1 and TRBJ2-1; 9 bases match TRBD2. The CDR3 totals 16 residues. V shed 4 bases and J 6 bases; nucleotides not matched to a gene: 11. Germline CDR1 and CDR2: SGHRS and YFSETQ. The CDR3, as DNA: TGCGCCAGCAGCGGCGCTCCGGGACTAGCCGGCAATGAGCAGTTCTTC. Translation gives CASSGAPGLAGNEQFF.

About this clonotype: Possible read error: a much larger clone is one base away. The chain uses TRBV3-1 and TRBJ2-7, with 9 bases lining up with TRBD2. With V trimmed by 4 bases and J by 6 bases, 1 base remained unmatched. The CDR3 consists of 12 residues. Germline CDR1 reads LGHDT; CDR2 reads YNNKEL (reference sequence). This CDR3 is CASSRSGSEQYF. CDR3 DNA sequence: TGTGCCAGCAGCCGTAGCGGGAGCGAGCAGTACTTC.

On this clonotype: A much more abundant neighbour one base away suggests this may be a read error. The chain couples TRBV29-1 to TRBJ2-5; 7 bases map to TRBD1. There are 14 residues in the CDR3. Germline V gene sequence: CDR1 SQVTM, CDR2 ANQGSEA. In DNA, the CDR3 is TGCAGCGTTACCCCGACAGGGATCCAAGGGACCCAGTACTTC. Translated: CSVTPTGIQGTQYF.

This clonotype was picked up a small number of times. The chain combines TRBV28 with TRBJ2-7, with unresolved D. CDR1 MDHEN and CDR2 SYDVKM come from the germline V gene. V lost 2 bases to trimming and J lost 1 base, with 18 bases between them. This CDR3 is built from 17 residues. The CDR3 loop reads CASSLGVKGKPSYEQYF. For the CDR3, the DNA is TGTGCCAGCAGTTTAGGAGTAAAGGGAAAGCCATCCTACGAGCAGTACTTC.

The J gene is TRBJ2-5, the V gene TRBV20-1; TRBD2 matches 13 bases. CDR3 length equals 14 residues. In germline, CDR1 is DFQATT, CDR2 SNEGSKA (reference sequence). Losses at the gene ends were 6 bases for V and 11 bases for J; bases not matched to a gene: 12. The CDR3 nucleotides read TGCAGTGCCCAAACTAGCGGGGGGGCGCGTGAGCAGTACTTC. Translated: CSAQTSGGAREQYF.